What follows are 31 T cell receptor beta chains derived from one specimen sequenced in a study of blood T cell repertoires in COVID-19. TCRdb's table, derived via immunoSEQ multiplex PCR, lists solely in-frame clones and lacks some. Among about 140,000 clones listed, around 82% were seen once. Material for sequencing was peripheral blood. The receptors were sampled from a human donor in a cohort sampled during active COVID-19.

The chain is built from TRBV7-2 and TRBJ2-6, with unresolved D. Germline values: CDR1 SGHTA, CDR2 FQGNSA. The CDR3 length is 16 residues. The germline V and J ends were trimmed by 5 bases and 0 bases, with 11 bases remaining between them. The chain's CDR3 is CASSTPRSSGANVLTF. Here the CDR3 DNA reads TGTGCCAGCAGCACACCCCGGAGCTCTGGGGCCAACGTCCTGACTTTC.

V usage is TRBV10-1 and J usage is TRBJ2-2, with TRBD1 matching over 10 bases. The CDR3 is 16 residues long. After removal of 3 bases from V and 7 bases from J, the junction contained 8 bases not matched to a gene. The germline CDR1 and CDR2 sequences are WNHNN and SYGVQD (reference sequence). CDR3 sequence (DNA): TGCGCCAGCAGTGACCGGGACAGGGGATCGGGCGGGGAGCTGTTTTTT. This sequence encodes CASSDRDRGSGGELFF.

The chain uses TRBV4-1 and TRBJ1-4, with TRBD1 as a possible D gene (5 bases). Germline V gene sequence: CDR1 MGHRA, CDR2 YSYEKL. V gave up 1 base and J gave up 5 bases, with 8 bases separating them. This CDR3 is 14 amino acids long. The CDR3 sequence is CASSQGQLNEKLFF. The CDR3, as DNA: TGCGCCAGCAGCCAAGGACAGCTGAATGAAAAACTGTTTTTT.

The rearrangement joins TRBV9 to TRBJ2-2; TRBD2 might be the D (6 bases). V dropped 3 bases and J dropped 4 bases, with 7 bases sitting between them. The CDR3 covers 13 residues. The germline V gene has CDR1 SGDLS and CDR2 YYNGEE. The CDR3 coding sequence is TGTGCCAGCAGCGGACTAGTCACCGGGGAGCTGTTTTTT. It codes for CASSGLVTGELFF.

The genes are TRBV5-1 and TRBJ1-1; weak D call: TRBD1 (5 bases). Germline assignment: CDR1 SGHRS and CDR2 YFSETQ. This CDR3 comprises 15 residues. V lost 0 bases, J lost 3 bases, and 12 bases lay in between. The CDR3 nucleotides read TGCGCCAGCAGCTTGGAGGGGATGGCGTACACTGAAGCTTTCTTT. Translated, it gives CASSLEGMAYTEAFF.

The gene calls are TRBV28 and TRBJ1-2, with TRBD1 identical over 7 bases. The CDR3 totals 13 residues. The V segment lost 5 bases and the J segment 8 bases; nucleotides outside the gene matches: 8. CDR1 is MDHEN and CDR2 is SYDVKM in the germline V gene. The CDR3 DNA follows: TGTGCCAGCAGTCCCGACAGGGTAAAAGGCTACACCTTC. This translates into CASSPDRVKGYTF.

The chain employs TRBV28 and TRBJ2-3, with 13 bases that match TRBD2. The CDR3 has 14 residues. Germline lookup yields CDR1 MDHEN and CDR2 SYDVKM. V lost 5 bases, J lost 10 bases, and 6 bases stayed unmatched. CDR3 loop: CASSRQLAGGPQYF. CDR3 sequence (DNA): TGTGCCAGCAGTCGCCAACTAGCGGGGGGGCCGCAGTATTTT.

This chain joins TRBV19 and TRBJ2-1, with 10 bases lining up with TRBD2. Germline trimming cut 5 bases from V and 3 bases from J; bases unmatched to any gene: 4. From germline, CDR1 is LNHDA and CDR2 SQIVND (reference sequence). There are 15 residues in the CDR3. The CDR3 sequence is CASSLTSGDYNEQFF. CDR3 DNA sequence: TGTGCCAGTAGTCTTACTAGCGGGGACTACAATGAGCAGTTCTTC.

CDR3 region: CASSQWTGSSYNSPLHF. The DNA of the CDR3 is TGTGCCAGCAGCCAATGGACAGGGAGCTCCTATAATTCACCCCTCCACTTT. The rearrangement joins TRBV7-2 to TRBJ1-6, with 8 positions matching TRBD1. Germline values: CDR1 SGHTA, CDR2 FQGNSA. The CDR3 has 17 amino acids. The V and J ends lost 5 bases and 0 bases, in that order; junction bases with no gene match: 6. Based on the CDR3 plus reference TRBV7-2 and TRBJ1-6, the full variable domain is GAGVSQSPSNKVTEKGKDVELRCDPISGHTALYWYRQSLGQGLEFLIYFQGNSAPDKSGLPSDRFSAERTGGSVSTLTIQRTQQEDSAVYLCASSQWTGSSYNSPLHFGNGTRLTVT.

The chain has TRBV5-1 and TRBJ2-1; TRBD1 is a possible D gene (5 bases). Looked up from germline, CDR1 is SGHRS and CDR2 is YFSETQ. Trimming removed 1 base at V and 6 bases at J, with 11 bases between. The CDR3 sequence is 14 residues long. In DNA, the CDR3 is TGCGCCAGCAGCTTGAATCAGGGCCCCAATGAGCAGTTCTTC. Its translation is CASSLNQGPNEQFF.

This clone was found once. CDR3 in amino acids: CASRAADISYNSPLHF. CDR3 nucleotides: TGTGCCAGCAGAGCCGCGGATATCTCCTATAATTCACCCCTCCACTTT. This rearrangement joins TRBV13 to TRBJ1-6; D is uncertain. The CDR3 consists of 16 residues. V lost 6 bases to trimming and J lost 0 bases, with 12 bases between them. The germline CDR1 and CDR2 sequences are PRHDT and FYEKMQ (reference sequence).

Note on this clone: The same CDR3 arises from other DNA sequences in this sample as well. This chain joins TRBV3-1 (or the pseudogene TRBV3-2) and TRBJ1-2; 7 positions match TRBD1. CDR3 size: 13 residues. CDR1 and CDR2 from the germline V gene are LGHDT and YNNKEL (reference sequence). Losses at the gene ends were 4 bases for V and 4 bases for J; bases not matched to a gene: 3. In DNA form, the CDR3 reads TGTGCCAGCAGCCTGGGACAGTCCTATGGCTACACCTTC. Protein: CASSLGQSYGYTF.

The chain links TRBV28 to TRBJ2-7; TRBD2 matches at 8 bases. CDR1 is MDHEN, CDR2 SYDVKM, per germline. The CDR3 length is 13 residues. Losses at the gene ends were 7 bases for V and 4 bases for J; bases not matched to a gene: 6. The CDR3: CASTGGGFYEQYF. In DNA form, the CDR3 reads TGTGCCAGCACCGGGGGGGGGTTTTACGAGCAGTACTTC.

This rearrangement joins TRBV3-1 (or the pseudogene TRBV3-2) to TRBJ2-5, with D possibly matching TRBD2 (6 bases). The CDR3 loop spans 14 amino acids. CDR1 and CDR2 from the germline V gene are LGHDT and YNNKEL (reference sequence). V lost 4 bases, J lost 1 base, and 10 bases lay in between. The CDR3 is CASSLRRGQETQYF. CDR3 nucleotides: TGTGCCAGCAGCCTTCGGAGGGGCCAAGAGACCCAGTACTTC.

On this clone: This sample also contains other DNA sequences that code for the same CDR3. This sequence joins TRBV9 and TRBJ2-1; no reliable D call. In germline, CDR1 is SGDLS, CDR2 YYNGEE. V was pared by 4 bases and J by 1 base, with 3 bases between. The CDR3 runs 12 residues. For the CDR3, the DNA is TGTGCCAGCAGCCCATCCTACAATGAGCAGTTCTTC. Translating gives CASSPSYNEQFF.

The rearrangement uses TRBV7-9 and TRBJ1-3; the match to TRBD1 covers 11 bases. Germline-derived CDR1 and CDR2 are SEHNR and FQNEAQ (reference sequence). V gave up 3 bases and J gave up 2 bases; unmatched junction bases: 6. This CDR3 is 17 amino acids long. The CDR3 here is CASSFRAGQGAGNTIYF. CDR3 bases: TGTGCCAGCAGCTTCAGAGCGGGACAGGGGGCTGGAAACACCATATATTTT.

CDR3 DNA: TGTGCCAGCTCGATAGGGCCAGGGGGGCAGTTCGGAAATCAGCCCCAGCATTTT. This sequence encodes CASSIGPGGQFGNQPQHF. V is TRBV18 and J is TRBJ1-5; 7 bases align to TRBD1. The germline CDR1 and CDR2 sequences are KGHSH and LQKENI. Germline trimming cut 6 bases from V and 4 bases from J; bases unmatched to any gene: 18. The CDR3 has 18 residues.

This chain uses TRBV6-6 with TRBJ1-2; TRBD1 agrees at 11 bases. The CDR3 totals 15 residues. Germline V gene data show CDR1 as MNHNY and CDR2 as SVGAGI (reference sequence). Trimming cost V 5 bases and J 10 bases; bases outside gene matches: 12. CDR3 region: CASSPGQGAKLDYTF. DNA of the CDR3: TGTGCCAGCAGTCCTGGACAGGGGGCTAAACTTGACTACACCTTC.

This chain links TRBV15 with TRBJ1-1; no firm D call. The germline V and J ends were trimmed by 8 bases and 6 bases, with 13 bases remaining between them. The length of the CDR3 is 12 residues. CDR1 is LNHNV and CDR2 is YYDKDF in the germline V gene (reference sequence). The CDR3 DNA sequence: TGTGCCACCCGGGAGGGCATAGCTGAAGCTTTCTTT. It translates to CATREGIAEAFF.

V is TRBV20-1 and J is TRBJ1-1; D remains ambiguous. The CDR3 covers 12 residues. V gave up 3 bases and J gave up 5 bases, with 10 bases separating them. Germline lookup yields CDR1 DFQATT and CDR2 SNEGSKA (reference sequence). The CDR3 region has the DNA TGCAGTGCTAGTTTAGGGAGAACTGAAGCTTTCTTT. Encoded protein: CSASLGRTEAFF.

This clone showed up just a few times. The chain combines TRBV11-3 with TRBJ1-1; possibly TRBD1 for D (5 bases). CDR3 length equals 14 residues. V lost 5 bases and J lost 5, with 15 bases in between. The V gene's germline CDR1 is SGHNT and CDR2 YENEEA. CDR3 bases: TGTGCCAGCAGCCCAGGGTCGGGGGAAACTGAAGCTTTCTTT. Translated: CASSPGSGETEAFF.

This clone was seen more than once but under ten times. V is TRBV2 and J is TRBJ1-5; 8 nucleotides match TRBD1. Germline lookup yields CDR1 SNHLY and CDR2 FYNNEI. This CDR3 spans 13 amino acids. The V gene end was trimmed by 8 bases and the J gene end by 6 bases; junction bases not matched to a gene: 6. The CDR3 loop reads CASEDRVGQPQHF. CDR3 sequence (DNA): TGTGCCAGCGAGGACAGGGTCGGTCAGCCCCAGCATTTT. The full variable domain, its missing parts supplied by reference TRBV2 and TRBJ1-5, is EPEVTQTPSHQVTQMGQEVILRCVPISNHLYFYWYRQILGQKVEFLVSFYNNEISEKSEIFDDQFSVERPDGSNFTLKIRSTKLEDSAMYFCASEDRVGQPQHFGDGTRLSIL.

V and J are TRBV13 and TRBJ2-1; tentatively, D is TRBD1 (5 bases). The germline V gene has CDR1 PRHDT and CDR2 FYEKMQ (reference sequence). The V end lost 4 bases, the J end lost 9 bases, and 10 bases lay between the germline ends. The CDR3 is 12 amino acids. CDR3 in amino acids: CASSSRQFEQFF. The CDR3 DNA follows: TGTGCCAGCAGCTCCAGACAGTTTGAGCAGTTCTTC.

For this clone: The junction shows a germline mismatch at one end, possibly a read error. The chain has TRBV2 and TRBJ2-3, with 10 bases identical to TRBD2. CDR3 length: 15 residues. Germline V CDR1 and CDR2: SNHLY, FYNNEI. CDR3: CASSQAGGPPDTQYF. The CDR3 DNA follows: TGTGCCAGCAGTCAAGCGGGGGGGCCCCCAGATACGCAGTATTTT.

As DNA, the CDR3 is TGTGCCACCAGTGATTTCGGGGGGGGCACAGATACGCAGTATTTT. Translating it yields CATSDFGGGTDTQYF. This chain connects TRBV24-1 to TRBJ2-3; 8 bases map to TRBD2. The germline V gene encodes CDR1 KGHDR and CDR2 SFDVKD. This CDR3 has 15 residues. J was trimmed by 1 base and V by 1 base; bases with no gene match: 0.

The chain carries TRBV14 and TRBJ2-3; 9 nucleotides match TRBD2. CDR1 and CDR2 (germline): SGHDN, FVKESK. The CDR3 is 15 amino acids. The V gene end was trimmed by 4 bases and the J gene end by 6 bases; junction bases not matched to a gene: 8. The CDR3 here is CASSLVGSGGDTQYF. CDR3 bases: TGTGCCAGCAGCCTTGTCGGTAGCGGGGGCGATACGCAGTATTTT. Drawing the rest from reference TRBV14 and TRBJ2-3, the complete variable domain is EAGVTQFPSHSVIEKGQTVTLRCDPISGHDNLYWYRRVMGKEIKFLLHFVKESKQDESGMPNNRFLAERTGGTYSTLKVQPAELEDSGVYFCASSLVGSGGDTQYFGPGTRLTVL.

This clone was seen only once. This chain links TRBV7-2 with TRBJ1-1; possibly TRBD1 for D (6 bases). Germline V lookup: CDR1 SGHTA, CDR2 FQGNSA. The CDR3 covers 14 residues. The V end was cut by 5 bases, the J end by 1 base, with 11 bases between. The CDR3 region has the DNA TGTGCCAGCAGCGTGGACAGAACGAACACTGAAGCTTTCTTT. Translating it yields CASSVDRTNTEAFF. Using reference TRBV7-2 and TRBJ1-1 for the parts outside the CDR3, the full variable domain is GAGVSQSPSNKVTEKGKDVELRCDPISGHTALYWYRQSLGQGLEFLIYFQGNSAPDKSGLPSDRFSAERTGGSVSTLTIQRTQQEDSAVYLCASSVDRTNTEAFFGQGTRLTVV.

The chain links TRBV5-8 to TRBJ1-1; TRBD1 matches at 7 bases. The CDR3 covers 15 residues. J was trimmed by 4 bases and V by 3 bases; bases with no gene match: 9. Germline V CDR1 and CDR2: SGHTS, YDEGEE. The CDR3 is CASSSSRNRGTEAFF. In DNA form, the CDR3 reads TGTGCCAGCAGCTCAAGTAGAAACAGGGGCACTGAAGCTTTCTTT.

The chain employs TRBV5-6 and TRBJ2-7, with D unresolved. V was shortened by 1 base and J by 3 bases, with 8 bases between the two germline ends. Looked up from germline, CDR1 is SGHDT and CDR2 is YYEEEE. This CDR3 has 13 amino acids. Here the CDR3 reads CASSLLRNYEQYF. The CDR3 DNA is TGTGCCAGCAGCTTGCTCAGAAACTACGAGCAGTACTTC.

A single count supports this clone. This chain uses TRBV5-1 with TRBJ1-2; 8 nucleotides agree with TRBD1. Trimming cost V 0 bases and J 12 bases; bases outside gene matches: 16. The CDR3 length is 16 residues. In germline, CDR1 is SGHRS, CDR2 YFSETQ. The CDR3, as DNA: TGCGCCAGCAGCTTGGCAGGCCAGGGGGCTATGAAGGGGGACACCTTC. Its protein is CASSLAGQGAMKGDTF.

The J gene is TRBJ2-1, the V gene TRBV6-5; a possible D gene is TRBD1 (6 bases). The V end lost 7 bases, the J end lost 2 bases, and 15 bases lay between the germline ends. The CDR3 is 15 amino acids. Germline V CDR1 and CDR2: MNHEY, SVGAGI. CDR3 amino acids: CASKPGTNAYNEQFF. CDR3 bases: TGTGCCAGCAAACCCGGGACAAATGCCTACAATGAGCAGTTCTTC.